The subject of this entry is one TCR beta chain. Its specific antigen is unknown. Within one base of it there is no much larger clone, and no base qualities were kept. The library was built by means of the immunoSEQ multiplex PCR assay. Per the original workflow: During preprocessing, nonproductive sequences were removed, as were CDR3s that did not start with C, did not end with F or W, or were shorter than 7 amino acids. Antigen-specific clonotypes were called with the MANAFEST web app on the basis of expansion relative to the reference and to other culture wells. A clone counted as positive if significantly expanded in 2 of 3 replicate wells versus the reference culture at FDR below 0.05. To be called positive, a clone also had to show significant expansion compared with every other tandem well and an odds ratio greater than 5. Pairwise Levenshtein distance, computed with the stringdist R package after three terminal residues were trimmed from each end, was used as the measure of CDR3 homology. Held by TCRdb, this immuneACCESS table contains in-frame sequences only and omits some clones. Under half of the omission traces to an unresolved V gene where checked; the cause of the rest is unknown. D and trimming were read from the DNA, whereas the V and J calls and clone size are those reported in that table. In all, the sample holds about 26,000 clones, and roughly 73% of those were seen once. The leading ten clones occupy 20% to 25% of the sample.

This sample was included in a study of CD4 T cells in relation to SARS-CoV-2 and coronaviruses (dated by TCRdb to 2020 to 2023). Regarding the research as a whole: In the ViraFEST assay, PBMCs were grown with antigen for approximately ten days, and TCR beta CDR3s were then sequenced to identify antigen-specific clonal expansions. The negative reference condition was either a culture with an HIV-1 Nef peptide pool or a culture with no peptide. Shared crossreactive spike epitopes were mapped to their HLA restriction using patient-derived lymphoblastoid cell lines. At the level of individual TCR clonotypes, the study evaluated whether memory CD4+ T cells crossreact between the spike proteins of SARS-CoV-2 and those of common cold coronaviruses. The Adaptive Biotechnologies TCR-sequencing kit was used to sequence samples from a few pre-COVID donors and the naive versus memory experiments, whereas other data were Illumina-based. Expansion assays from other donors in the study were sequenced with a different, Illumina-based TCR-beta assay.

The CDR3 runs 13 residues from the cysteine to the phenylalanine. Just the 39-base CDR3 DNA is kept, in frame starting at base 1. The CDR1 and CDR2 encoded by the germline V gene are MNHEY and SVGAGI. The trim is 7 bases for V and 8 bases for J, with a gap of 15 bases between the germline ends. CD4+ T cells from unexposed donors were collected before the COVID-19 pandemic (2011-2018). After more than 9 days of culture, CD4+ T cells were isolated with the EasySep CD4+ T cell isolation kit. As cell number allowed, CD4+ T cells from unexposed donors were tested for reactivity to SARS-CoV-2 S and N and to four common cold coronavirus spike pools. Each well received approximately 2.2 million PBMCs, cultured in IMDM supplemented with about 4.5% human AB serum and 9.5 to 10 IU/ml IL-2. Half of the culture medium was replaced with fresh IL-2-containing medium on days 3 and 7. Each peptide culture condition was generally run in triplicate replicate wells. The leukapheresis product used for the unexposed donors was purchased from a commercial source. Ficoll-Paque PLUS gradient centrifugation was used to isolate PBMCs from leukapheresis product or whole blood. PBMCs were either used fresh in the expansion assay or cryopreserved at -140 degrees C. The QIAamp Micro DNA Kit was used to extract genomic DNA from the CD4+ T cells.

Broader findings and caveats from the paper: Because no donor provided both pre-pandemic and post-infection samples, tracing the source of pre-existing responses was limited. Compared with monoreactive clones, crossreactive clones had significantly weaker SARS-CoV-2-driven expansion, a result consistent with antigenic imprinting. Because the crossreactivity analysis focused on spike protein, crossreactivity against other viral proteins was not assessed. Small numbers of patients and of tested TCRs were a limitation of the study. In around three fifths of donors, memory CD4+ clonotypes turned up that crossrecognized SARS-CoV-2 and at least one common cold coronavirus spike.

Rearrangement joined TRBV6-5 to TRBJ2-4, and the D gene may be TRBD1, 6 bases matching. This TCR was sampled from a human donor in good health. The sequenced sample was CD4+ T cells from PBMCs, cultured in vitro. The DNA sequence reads TGTGCCAGCAAACAGGGCGCGTCGGACATTCAGTACTTC. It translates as CASKQGASDIQYF.